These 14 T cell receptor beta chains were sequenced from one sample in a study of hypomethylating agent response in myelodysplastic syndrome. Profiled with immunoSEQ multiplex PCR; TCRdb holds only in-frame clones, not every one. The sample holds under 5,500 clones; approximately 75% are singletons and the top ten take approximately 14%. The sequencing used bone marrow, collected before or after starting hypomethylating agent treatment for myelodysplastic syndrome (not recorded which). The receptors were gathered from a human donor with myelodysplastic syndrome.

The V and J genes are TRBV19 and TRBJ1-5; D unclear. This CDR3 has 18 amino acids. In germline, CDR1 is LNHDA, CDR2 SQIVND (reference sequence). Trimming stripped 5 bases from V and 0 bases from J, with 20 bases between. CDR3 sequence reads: CASSPHYQQNYSNQPQHF. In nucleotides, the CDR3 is TGTGCCAGTAGTCCTCACTATCAACAGAACTATAGCAATCAGCCCCAGCATTTT.

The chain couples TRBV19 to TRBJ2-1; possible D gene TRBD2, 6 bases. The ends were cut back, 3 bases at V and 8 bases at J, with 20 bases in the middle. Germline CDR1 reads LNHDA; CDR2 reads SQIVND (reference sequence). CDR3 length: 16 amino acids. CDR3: CASSISSGGVLDEQFF. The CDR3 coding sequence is TGTGCCAGTAGTATCTCCTCCGGCGGGGTCCTCGATGAGCAGTTCTTC.

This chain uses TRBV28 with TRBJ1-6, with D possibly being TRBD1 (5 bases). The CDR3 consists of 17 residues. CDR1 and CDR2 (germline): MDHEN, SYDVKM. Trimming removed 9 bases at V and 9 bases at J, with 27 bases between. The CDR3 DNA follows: TGTGCCAGTAAGAGGAGACAGTCAGTGATGCAAGGTTCACCCCTCCACTTT. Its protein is CASKRRQSVMQGSPLHF. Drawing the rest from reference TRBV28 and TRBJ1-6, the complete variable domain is DVKVTQSSRYLVKRTGEKVFLECVQDMDHENMFWYRQDPGLGLRLIYFSYDVKMKEKGDIPEGYSVSREKKERFSLILESASTNQTSMYLCASKRRQSVMQGSPLHFGNGTRLTVT.

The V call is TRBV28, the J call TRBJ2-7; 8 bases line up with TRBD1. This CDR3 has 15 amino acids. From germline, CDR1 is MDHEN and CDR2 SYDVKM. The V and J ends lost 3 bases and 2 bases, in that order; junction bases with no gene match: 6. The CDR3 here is CASSFLGQGAYEQYF. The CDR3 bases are TGTGCCAGCAGTTTTCTAGGACAGGGAGCCTACGAGCAGTACTTC.

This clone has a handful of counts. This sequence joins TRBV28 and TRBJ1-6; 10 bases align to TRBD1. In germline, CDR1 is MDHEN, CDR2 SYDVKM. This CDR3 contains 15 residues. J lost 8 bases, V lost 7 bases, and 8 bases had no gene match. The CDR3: CASTLLGQGYSPLHF. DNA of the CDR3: TGTGCCAGCACCCTACTGGGACAGGGGTATTCACCCCTCCACTTT.

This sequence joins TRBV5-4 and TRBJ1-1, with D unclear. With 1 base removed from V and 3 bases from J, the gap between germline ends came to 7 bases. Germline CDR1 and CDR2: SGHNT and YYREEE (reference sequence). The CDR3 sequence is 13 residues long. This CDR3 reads CASSLKDHTEAFF. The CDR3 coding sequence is TGTGCCAGCAGCTTGAAGGATCACACTGAAGCTTTCTTT.

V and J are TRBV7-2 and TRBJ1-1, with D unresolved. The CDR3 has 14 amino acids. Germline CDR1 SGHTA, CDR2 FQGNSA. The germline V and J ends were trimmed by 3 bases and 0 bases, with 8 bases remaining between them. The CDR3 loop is CASSFKAMNTEAFF. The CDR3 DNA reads TGTGCCAGCAGCTTTAAGGCCATGAACACTGAAGCTTTCTTT.

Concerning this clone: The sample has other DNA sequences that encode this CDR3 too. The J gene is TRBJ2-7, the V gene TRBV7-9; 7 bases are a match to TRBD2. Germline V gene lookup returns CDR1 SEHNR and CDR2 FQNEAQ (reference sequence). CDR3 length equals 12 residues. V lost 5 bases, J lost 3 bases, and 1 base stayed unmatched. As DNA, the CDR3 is TGTGCCAGCAGCCCGGGGGGCTACGAGCAGTACTTC. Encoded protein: CASSPGGYEQYF.

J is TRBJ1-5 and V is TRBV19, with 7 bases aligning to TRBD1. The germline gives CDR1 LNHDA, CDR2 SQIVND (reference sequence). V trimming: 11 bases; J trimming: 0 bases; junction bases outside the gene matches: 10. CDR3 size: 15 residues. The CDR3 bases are TGTGCCTCTAGGGACAGCGGGGGTAGCAATCAGCCCCAGCATTTT. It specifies CASRDSGGSNQPQHF.

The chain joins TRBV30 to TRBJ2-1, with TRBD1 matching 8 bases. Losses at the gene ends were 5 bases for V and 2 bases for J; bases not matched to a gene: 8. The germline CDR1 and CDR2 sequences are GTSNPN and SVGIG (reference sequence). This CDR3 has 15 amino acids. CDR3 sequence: CAWGLGTGPYNEQFF. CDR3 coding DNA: TGTGCCTGGGGCCTGGGGACAGGTCCCTACAATGAGCAGTTCTTC.

The CDR3 loop reads CASRGQVDGYTF. The CDR3 nucleotides read TGTGCCAGCAGGGGACAGGTAGATGGCTACACCTTC. This sequence joins TRBV28 and TRBJ1-2; 8 positions match TRBD1. CDR1 is MDHEN, CDR2 SYDVKM, per germline. The CDR3 spans 12 residues. V shed 6 bases and J 6 bases; nucleotides not matched to a gene: 3.

CDR3 nucleotide sequence: TGTGCCACCTCTTACGGGGGGCAAGAGACCCAGTACTTC. It encodes CATSYGGQETQYF. The chain carries TRBV15 and TRBJ2-5; 7 bases align to TRBD2. V dropped 8 bases and J dropped 2; count of bases not matched to a gene: 5. CDR1 is LNHNV and CDR2 is YYDKDF in the germline V gene (reference sequence). The CDR3 is 13 residues long.

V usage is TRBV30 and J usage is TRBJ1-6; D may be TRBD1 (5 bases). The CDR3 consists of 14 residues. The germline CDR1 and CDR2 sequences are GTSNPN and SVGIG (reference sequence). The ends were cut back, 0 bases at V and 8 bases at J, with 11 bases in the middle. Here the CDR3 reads CAWSVGRAHSPLHF. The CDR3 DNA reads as TGTGCCTGGAGTGTCGGCAGGGCGCATTCACCCCTCCACTTT. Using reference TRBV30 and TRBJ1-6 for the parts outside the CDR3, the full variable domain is SQTIHQWPATLVQPVGSPLSLECTVEGTSNPNLYWYRQAAGRGLQLLFYSVGIGQISSEVPQNLSASRPQDRQFILSSKKLLLSDSGFYLCAWSVGRAHSPLHFGNGTRLTVT.

The CDR3 protein is CASSHGTGNQPQHF. DNA of the CDR3: TGTGCCAGCAGCCACGGGACAGGCAATCAGCCCCAGCATTTT. This chain uses TRBV6-6 with TRBJ1-5; 7 positions match TRBD1. Germline V gives CDR1 MNHNY, CDR2 SVGAGI (reference sequence). This CDR3 has 14 amino acids. Trimming at V came to 6 bases and at J to 2 bases, leaving 4 bases not matched to a gene.